Below are 20 T cell receptor beta chains sequenced from a single sample in a study of CD8 T cells in Susac syndrome. The RNA input was about 0.45 to 1 ug, and it was reverse transcribed with random hexamers. TCRdb re-analysed the immunoSEQ multiplex PCR reads in MiXCR, keeping a single row per CDR3 protein. The sample contains under 200,000 distinct CDR3 sequences, 85% to 95% of which appear only once. What was sequenced was CD8+ T cells from PBMCs. The receptors here all came from a human donor with multiple sclerosis.

The chain carries TRBV11-2 and TRBJ1-3; TRBD1 matches at 7 bases. The V and J ends lost 5 bases and 8 bases, in that order; junction bases with no gene match: 9. CDR3 length: 14 amino acids. Germline V lookup: CDR1 SGHAT, CDR2 FQNNGV. The CDR3 protein is CASSPGTDWDTIYF. CDR3 nucleotides: TGTGCCAGCAGCCCAGGGACAGACTGGGACACCATATATTTT.

Points on this clonotype: The junction shows a germline mismatch at one end, possibly a read error. The genes are TRBV20-1 and TRBJ2-3; possibly TRBD1 or TRBD2 for D (6 bases each). This CDR3 spans 18 amino acids. Germline lookup yields CDR1 DFQATT and CDR2 SNEGSKA (reference sequence). CDR3 sequence reads: CSARVGGPARFNWNTQYF. CDR3 nucleotides: TGCAGTGCGAGAGTTGGGGGGCCCGCGAGGTTCAATTGGAATACGCAGTATTTT.

The chain recombines TRBV3-1 with TRBJ2-2, with D uncertain. Trimming took off 4 bases at V and 4 bases at J, with 7 bases between the two ends. Germline values: CDR1 LGHDT, CDR2 YNNKEL (reference sequence). The CDR3 has 13 residues. The CDR3 region has the DNA TGTGCCAGCAGCCTTCACAGCACCGGGGAGCTGTTTTTT. It yields the protein CASSLHSTGELFF.

The chain combines TRBV3-1 with TRBJ2-4; tentatively, D is TRBD1 or TRBD2 (5 bases each). CDR1 and CDR2 from the germline V gene are LGHDT and YNNKEL (reference sequence). Trimming pared 4 bases from V and 2 bases from J, leaving 9 bases between. The CDR3 extends over 14 amino acids. The DNA for the CDR3 is TGTGCCAGCAGCCTCCGGGACCCCAAAAACATTCAGTACTTC. Its translation is CASSLRDPKNIQYF.

The J gene is TRBJ2-1, the V gene TRBV29-1; the D is unclear. This CDR3 comprises 15 residues. Germline V CDR1 and CDR2: SQVTM, ANQGSEA. V dropped 5 bases and J dropped 0 bases, with 14 bases sitting between them. CDR3 nucleotides: TGCAGCGTTTCGAAGGACGGTAGCTCCTACAATGAGCAGTTCTTC. This codes for CSVSKDGSSYNEQFF.

V usage is TRBV28 and J usage is TRBJ2-5, with D hard to call. Trimming cost V 6 bases and J 1 base, with 6 bases left between them. The CDR3 spans 12 residues. The V gene's germline CDR1 is MDHEN and CDR2 SYDVKM. Here the CDR3 DNA reads TGTGCCAGCAGAACCCTCCAAGAGACCCAGTACTTC. Translated: CASRTLQETQYF.

The chain joins TRBV7-8 to TRBJ2-7, with D uncertain. This CDR3 has 14 amino acids. Trimming shortened V by 1 base and J by 2 bases, and 9 bases separated the two germline ends. Germline assignment: CDR1 SGHVS and CDR2 FQNEAQ. CDR3: CASSLDMRPYEQYF. For the CDR3, the DNA is TGTGCCAGCAGCTTAGATATGCGGCCCTACGAGCAGTACTTC. The complete variable domain, with remaining parts taken from reference TRBV7-8 and TRBJ2-7, reads GAGVSQSPRYKVAKRGQDVALRCDPISGHVSLFWYQQALGQGPEFLTYFQNEAQLDKSGLPSDRFFAERPEGSVSTLKIQRTQQEDSAVYLCASSLDMRPYEQYFGPGTRLTVT.

In regard to this clonotype: Germline and junction disagree at one end, which may indicate a read error. The V gene is TRBV28, the J gene TRBJ1-1; D is unresolved. This CDR3 spans 14 amino acids. The germline gives CDR1 MDHEN, CDR2 SYDVKM. The CDR3 loop is CASSFPPGPSETFF. CDR3 nucleotide sequence: TGTGCCAGCAGTTTCCCTCCCGGACCCTCTGAAACTTTCTTT.

The CDR3 protein is CASSSDRNYGYTF. The CDR3 bases are TGTGCCAGCAGTTCCGACAGAAACTATGGCTACACCTTC. The genes are TRBV2 and TRBJ1-2; tentative D call: TRBD1 (5 bases). The CDR3 contains 13 residues. Germline CDR1 and CDR2: SNHLY and FYNNEI. Trimming cost V 5 bases and J 2 bases, with 9 bases left between them.

The V call is TRBV27, the J call TRBJ2-2; D is ambiguous. The V end lost 7 bases, the J end lost 5 bases, and 20 bases lay between the germline ends. The CDR3 is 16 amino acids. Germline lookup yields CDR1 MNHEY and CDR2 SMNVEV (reference sequence). The CDR3 sequence: CASTPSIGEVTGELFF. The CDR3 coding sequence is TGTGCCAGCACCCCCAGCATCGGCGAGGTAACCGGGGAGCTGTTTTTT.

The rearrangement joins TRBV19 to TRBJ2-3; possibly TRBD1 for D (6 bases). Germline-derived CDR1 and CDR2 are LNHDA and SQIVND (reference sequence). CDR3 length: 11 residues. Deletions cut 4 bases from V and 11 bases from J, with 10 bases between. The DNA of the CDR3 is TGTGCCAGTAGTACAGGGGATGGGCAGTATTTT. Translation gives CASSTGDGQYF.

The V and J genes are TRBV12-3 or TRBV12-4 and TRBJ2-3, with a weak D call TRBD2 (6 bases). V gave up 6 bases and J gave up 4 bases, with 11 bases separating them. This CDR3 is built from 13 residues. DNA of the CDR3: TGTGCCAGCAGCCTCTGGGGGGCAGATACGCAGTATTTT. This encodes CASSLWGADTQYF.

The V call is TRBV5-4, the J call TRBJ2-7, with D possibly TRBD1 on 6 matching bases. The CDR3 totals 13 residues. V was clipped by 4 bases and J by 3 bases, with 11 bases between them. Germline CDR1 SGHNT, CDR2 YYREEE (reference sequence). In nucleotides, the CDR3 is TGTGCCAGCAGCACGGACAGCTACTACGAGCAGTACTTC. Translating gives CASSTDSYYEQYF.

The chain employs TRBV27 and TRBJ2-7; the D gene is possibly TRBD2 (6 bases). From germline, CDR1 is MNHEY and CDR2 SMNVEV (reference sequence). The CDR3 sequence is 14 residues long. Trimming removed 5 bases from V and 6 bases from J, with 17 bases in between. CDR3 sequence reads: CASSPGSGVSEQYF. As DNA, the CDR3 is TGTGCCAGCAGTCCCGGATCGGGGGTTAGCGAGCAGTACTTC.

This chain connects TRBV29-1 to TRBJ1-1, with 7 bases that match TRBD1. Trimming took 6 bases from V and 3 from J; bases not matched to a gene: 10. The CDR3 runs to 14 residues. Germline loops: CDR1 SQVTM, CDR2 ANQGSEA. The CDR3 loop reads CSVKRGQEDTEAFF. In DNA, the CDR3 is TGCAGCGTAAAAAGGGGGCAGGAGGACACTGAAGCTTTCTTT.

This CDR3 reads CSARDLGGGTYEQYF. The CDR3 nucleotides are TGCAGTGCTAGAGATCTTGGTGGGGGAACCTACGAGCAGTACTTC. The chain employs TRBV20-1 and TRBJ2-7, with D perhaps being TRBD1 or TRBD2 (5 bases each). Trimming shortened V by 0 bases and J by 2 bases, and 14 bases separated the two germline ends. CDR1 is DFQATT, CDR2 SNEGSKA, per germline (reference sequence). This CDR3 region has 15 residues.

The chain joins TRBV5-6 to TRBJ1-5; possible D gene TRBD1, 5 bases. The CDR3 has 13 residues. The germline V and J ends were trimmed by 1 base and 6 bases, with 8 bases remaining between them. In germline, CDR1 is SGHDT, CDR2 YYEEEE. Here the CDR3 reads CASSLWGVQPQHF. The CDR3, as DNA: TGTGCCAGCAGCTTGTGGGGGGTTCAGCCCCAGCATTTT.

V is TRBV9 and J is TRBJ2-1; 7 positions agree with TRBD2. Germline values: CDR1 SGDLS, CDR2 YYNGEE. V lost 4 bases, J lost 4 bases, and 11 bases stayed unmatched. CDR3 length: 16 residues. The CDR3 protein is CASSPGGNPTYNEQFF. The CDR3 DNA reads TGTGCCAGCAGCCCCGGGGGGAACCCCACTTACAATGAGCAGTTCTTC.

The V gene is TRBV29-1, the J gene TRBJ2-1, with TRBD2 identical over 8 bases. V shed 7 bases, J shed 9 bases, and the junction held 17 bases outside the gene matches. Germline-derived CDR1 and CDR2 are SQVTM and ANQGSEA. CDR3 length: 15 amino acids. DNA for the CDR3: TGCAGCGCTGTGACCGGACTAGCTAGTTCCAGTGAGCAGTTCTTC. It encodes CSAVTGLASSSEQFF.

This clonotype was recorded only once. The genes are TRBV27 and TRBJ1-2; 9 nucleotides line up with TRBD1. In germline, CDR1 is MNHEY, CDR2 SMNVEV (reference sequence). The CDR3 length is 16 residues. J lost 7 bases, V lost 3 bases, and 12 bases had no gene match. This CDR3 reads CASSFQPIQGARGYTF. The CDR3 DNA reads as TGTGCCAGCAGTTTCCAGCCAATACAGGGGGCGCGTGGCTACACCTTC.